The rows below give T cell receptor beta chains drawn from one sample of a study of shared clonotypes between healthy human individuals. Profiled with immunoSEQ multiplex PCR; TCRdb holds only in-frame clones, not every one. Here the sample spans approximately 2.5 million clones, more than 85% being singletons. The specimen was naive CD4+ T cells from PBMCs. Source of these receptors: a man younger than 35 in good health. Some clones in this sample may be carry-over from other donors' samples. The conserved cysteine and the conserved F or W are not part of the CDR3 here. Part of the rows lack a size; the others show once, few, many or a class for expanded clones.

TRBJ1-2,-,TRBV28,ASSRRVGYT
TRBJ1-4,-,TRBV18,ASSPPDRVGEKLF
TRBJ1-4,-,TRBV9,ASSVTPYRDRGEKLF
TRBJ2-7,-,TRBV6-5,ARKGTRGTYEQY
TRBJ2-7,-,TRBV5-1,ASSLDDRSRIYEQY
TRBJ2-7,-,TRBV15,ATSERDRRGSYEQY
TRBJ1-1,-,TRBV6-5,ASRPRANTEAF
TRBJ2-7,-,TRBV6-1,ASATSGIINYEQY
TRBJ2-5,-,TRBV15,ATSRRAGSTGETQY
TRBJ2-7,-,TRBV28,ASSGPGQGLYEQY
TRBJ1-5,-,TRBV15,ATSTQGRSNQPQH
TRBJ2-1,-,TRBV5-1,ASSLTSPGYNEQF
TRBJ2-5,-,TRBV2,ASSEEGFETQY
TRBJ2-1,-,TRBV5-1,ASSPGPLADNYNEQF
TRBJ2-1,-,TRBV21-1,ASSKCGGRPSNEQF
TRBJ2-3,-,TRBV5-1,ASSPGTSSDTQY
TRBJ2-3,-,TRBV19,ASTPLDTQY
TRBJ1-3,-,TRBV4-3,ASSQDPRGTGNTIY
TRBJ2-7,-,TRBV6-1,ASRREQEYYEQY
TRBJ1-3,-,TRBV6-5,ASSRRDPTGNTIY
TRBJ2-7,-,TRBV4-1,ASSQRWTTAEVGEQY
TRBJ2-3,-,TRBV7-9,ASSSELAYTDTQY
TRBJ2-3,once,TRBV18,ASSGTAITTDTQY
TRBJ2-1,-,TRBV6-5,ASTSTGGVNEQF
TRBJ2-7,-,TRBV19,ASKDRFSYEQY
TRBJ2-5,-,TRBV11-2,ASSEAETQY
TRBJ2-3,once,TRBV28,ASSFYLGTGPDTQY
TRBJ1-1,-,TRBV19,ASSIDRQPNTEAF
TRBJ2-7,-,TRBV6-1,ASSEWGRVGRAYEQY
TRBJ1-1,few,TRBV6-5,ASSRQIQNTEAF
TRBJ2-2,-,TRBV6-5,ASSYQREGPTGELF
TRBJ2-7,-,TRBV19,ASRSRNLGFQGEQY
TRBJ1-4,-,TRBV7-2,ASSLEVGILF
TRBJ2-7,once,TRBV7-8,ASSPRRDRVYEQY
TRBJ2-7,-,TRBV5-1,ASSFPPLYEQY
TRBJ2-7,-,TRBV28,ASMGERYEQY
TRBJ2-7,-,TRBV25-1,ASSEWSNSYEQY
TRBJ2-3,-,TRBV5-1,ASSSGSGRGTDTQY
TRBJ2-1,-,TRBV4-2,ASSPTPLTSYNEQF
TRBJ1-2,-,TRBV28,AIGQPSYGYT
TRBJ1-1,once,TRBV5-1,ASSKRQGANTEAF
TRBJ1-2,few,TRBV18,APGTGGNYGYT
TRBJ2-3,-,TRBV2,ASRGSQGNTQY
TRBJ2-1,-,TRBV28,ASLHDPGTGAYNEQF
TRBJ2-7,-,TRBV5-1,ASSLASGSGTYEQY
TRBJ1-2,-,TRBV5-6,ASNQRAASYGYT
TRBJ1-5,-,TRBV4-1,ASSQTGGDQPQH
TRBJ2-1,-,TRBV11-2,ASSFFRGSYNEQF
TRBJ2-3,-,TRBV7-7,ASSPEAGTDTQY
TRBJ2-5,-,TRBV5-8,ASSLTQGYHRETQY
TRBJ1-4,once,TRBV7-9,ASRDRANEKLF
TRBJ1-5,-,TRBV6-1,ASGPGQGSQPQH
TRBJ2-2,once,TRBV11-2,ASSLYEGGRLNTGELF
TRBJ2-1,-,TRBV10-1,ASSESLAGSYNEQF
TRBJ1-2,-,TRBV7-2,ASSRDRENYGYT
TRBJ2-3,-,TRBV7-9,ASSPRTSGTDTQY
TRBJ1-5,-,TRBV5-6,ASRTPGQGCKSNQPQH